The 20 T cell receptor beta chains in this list originate from one sample, sequenced in a study of T cell clones after liver transplantation. Profiling relied on immunoSEQ multiplex PCR, and the TCRdb table lists in-frame clones only, not all of them. The sample contains 85,000 to 110,000 clones, around four fifths of which appear only once. Specimen: CD4+ T cells from blood, collected around 44 months after liver transplant. Receptor source: a human patient who received a liver transplant. A share of the T cells may be of graft donor origin.

The table lists this clone with a few counts. The CDR3: CASRPGPYNEQFF. For the CDR3, the DNA is TGTGCCAGCAGGCCGGGCCCCTACAATGAGCAGTTCTTC. The chain combines TRBV7-8 with TRBJ2-1; D gene unclear. The CDR3 is 13 amino acids. Deletions cut 6 bases from V and 2 bases from J, with 8 bases between. Per the germline V gene, CDR1 is SGHVS and CDR2 is FQNEAQ. Variable domain in full (rest from reference TRBV7-8 and TRBJ2-1): GAGVSQSPRYKVAKRGQDVALRCDPISGHVSLFWYQQALGQGPEFLTYFQNEAQLDKSGLPSDRFFAERPEGSVSTLKIQRTQQEDSAVYLCASRPGPYNEQFFGPGTRLTVL.

The V call is TRBV4-1, the J call TRBJ1-4; D is uncertain. The CDR3 has 14 amino acids. Germline CDR1 reads MGHRA; CDR2 reads YSYEKL. The ends were cut back, 0 bases at V and 8 bases at J, with 10 bases in the middle. CDR3 in amino acids: CASSQEPLGEKLFF. The CDR3 DNA reads as TGCGCCAGCAGCCAAGAGCCACTCGGGGAAAAACTGTTTTTT.

This clone was recorded a few times. The chain uses TRBV6-1 and TRBJ2-7; 8 bases align to TRBD1. V shed 3 bases and J 4 bases; nucleotides not matched to a gene: 11. The CDR3 covers 16 residues. CDR1 is MNHNS and CDR2 is SASEGT in the germline V gene. Here the CDR3 DNA reads TGTGCCAGCAGTGACCCCGCCGGGACAGGCGGGTACGAGCAGTACTTC. It yields the protein CASSDPAGTGGYEQYF.

The CDR3 here is CASRLQWFVNTEAFF. DNA of the CDR3: TGTGCCAGCAGACTCCAGTGGTTCGTGAACACTGAAGCTTTCTTT. The chain recombines TRBV6-8 with TRBJ1-1, with D unclear. Germline assignment: CDR1 MNHGY and CDR2 SAAAGT. The CDR3 length is 15 residues. Trimming removed 6 bases at V and 0 bases at J, with 14 bases between.

This clone was observed a single time. The rearrangement joins TRBV2 to TRBJ1-1, with a tentative D call TRBD1 (6 bases). In germline, CDR1 is SNHLY, CDR2 FYNNEI. The length of the CDR3 is 12 residues. Trimming removed 8 bases from V and 8 bases from J, with 15 bases in between. The DNA for the CDR3 is TGTGCCAGCGGGGGGGCACTCCCAGAAGCTTTCTTT. As protein: CASGGALPEAFF.

The V call is TRBV15, the J call TRBJ1-6; D unclear. The V gene lost 3 bases and the J gene lost 8 bases, with 11 bases spanning the gap. This CDR3 has 14 residues. In germline, CDR1 is LNHNV, CDR2 YYDKDF (reference sequence). The CDR3: CATSRPGGYSPLHF. The CDR3 DNA is TGTGCCACCAGCAGGCCAGGAGGTTATTCACCCCTCCACTTT.

This clone has more than one count but fewer than ten. This chain uses TRBV4-3 with TRBJ2-1; the D call may be TRBD1 or TRBD2 (6 bases each). Trimming pared 3 bases from V and 9 bases from J, leaving 9 bases between. The CDR3 has 12 amino acids. Germline-derived CDR1 and CDR2 are LGHNA and YSLEER. CDR3 amino acids: CASSQRDTEQFF. In DNA form, the CDR3 reads TGCGCCAGCAGCCAGCGGGACACTGAGCAGTTCTTC.

The rearrangement joins TRBV9 to TRBJ2-2; unclear D gene. The CDR3 spans 14 residues. V was pared by 0 bases and J by 4 bases, with 7 bases between. CDR1 SGDLS and CDR2 YYNGEE come from the germline V gene. The CDR3 DNA is TGTGCCAGCAGCGTAGAGGGCAGCACCGGGGAGCTGTTTTTT. It is translated as CASSVEGSTGELFF.

This clone appeared a single time. This chain connects TRBV27 to TRBJ1-6; no clear D gene. V was pared by 3 bases and J by 7 bases, with 16 bases between. Germline CDR1 is MNHEY and CDR2 is SMNVEV (reference sequence). The CDR3 has 16 amino acids. This chain's CDR3 is CASSFVGHDPNSPLHF. CDR3 nucleotide sequence: TGTGCCAGCAGTTTTGTAGGGCATGACCCCAATTCACCCCTCCACTTT.

This sequence joins TRBV7-3 and TRBJ1-1; 11 bases line up with TRBD1. Germline CDR1 SGHTA, CDR2 FQGTGA. CDR3 length: 14 residues. With V trimmed by 4 bases and J by 10 bases, 8 bases remained unmatched. CDR3 loop: CASSYAGTGGRAFF. The CDR3, as DNA: TGTGCCAGCAGCTATGCCGGGACAGGGGGAAGAGCTTTCTTT. The full variable domain, its missing parts supplied by reference TRBV7-3 and TRBJ1-1, is GAGVSQTPSNKVTEKGKYVELRCDPISGHTALYWYRQSLGQGPEFLIYFQGTGAADDSGLPNDRFFAVRPEGSVSTLKIQRTERGDSAVYLCASSYAGTGGRAFFGQGTRLTVV.

CDR3 nucleotides: TGTGCCAGTAGGACTAGCCAAAATACAGATACGCAGTATTTT. Its translation: CASRTSQNTDTQYF. The gene calls are TRBV19 and TRBJ2-3; 7 nucleotides agree with TRBD2. CDR1 is LNHDA, CDR2 SQIVND, per germline (reference sequence). The V gene end was trimmed by 6 bases and the J gene end by 3 bases; junction bases not matched to a gene: 6. The CDR3 has 14 residues.

This chain uses TRBV7-3 with TRBJ2-2, with D possibly matching TRBD2 (5 bases). Trimming removed 1 base at V and 4 bases at J, with 7 bases between. There are 14 residues in the CDR3. CDR1 and CDR2 from the germline V gene are SGHTA and FQGTGA. This chain's CDR3 is CASSLKLGTGELFF. The CDR3 DNA reads TGTGCCAGCAGCTTAAAACTAGGCACCGGGGAGCTGTTTTTT.

Only a few counts were recorded for this clone. The genes are TRBV7-8 and TRBJ2-1; tentatively, D is TRBD2 (6 bases). The CDR3 sequence is 14 residues long. CDR1 and CDR2 from the germline V gene are SGHVS and FQNEAQ. V lost 1 base and J lost 7, with 11 bases in between. CDR3: CASSLVGRSNEQFF. In DNA form, the CDR3 reads TGTGCCAGCAGCTTAGTTGGGAGGAGTAATGAGCAGTTCTTC. The variable domain in full, with the rest retrieved from reference TRBV7-8 and TRBJ2-1, is GAGVSQSPRYKVAKRGQDVALRCDPISGHVSLFWYQQALGQGPEFLTYFQNEAQLDKSGLPSDRFFAERPEGSVSTLKIQRTQQEDSAVYLCASSLVGRSNEQFFGPGTRLTVL.

CDR3 DNA: TGTGCCAGCAGTTACCGGGACTATCCCTACAATGAGCAGTTCTTC. Encoded protein: CASSYRDYPYNEQFF. The rearrangement links TRBV27 to TRBJ2-1; TRBD2 matches 7 bases. V lost 4 bases and J lost 2; bases outside the gene matches: 5. The CDR3 totals 15 residues. CDR1 and CDR2 from the germline V gene are MNHEY and SMNVEV (reference sequence).

DNA of the CDR3: TGTGCCAGCAGCTTAGCTAGCGGGGGGGCCGCTGAGCAGTTCTTC. Amino acid sequence: CASSLASGGAAEQFF. This sequence joins TRBV7-8 and TRBJ2-1, with 11 nucleotides matching TRBD2. V gave up 0 bases and J gave up 9 bases; unmatched junction bases: 4. The CDR3 runs 15 residues. Germline lookup yields CDR1 SGHVS and CDR2 FQNEAQ.

The chain employs TRBV6-4 and TRBJ1-2; 9 bases align to TRBD1. Per germline, CDR1 MRHNA and CDR2 SNTAGT. The CDR3 runs 13 residues. Trimming took 8 bases from V and 7 from J; bases not matched to a gene: 8. Here the CDR3 DNA reads TGTGCCAGCTCCATGACAGGGGGGTCTGGCTACACCTTC. This translates into CASSMTGGSGYTF.

This clone was detected only a few times. This chain joins TRBV5-4 and TRBJ2-2, with TRBD2 matching 16 bases. The CDR3 contains 19 residues. Germline CDR1 SGHNT, CDR2 YYREEE (reference sequence). Trimming at V came to 4 bases and at J to 5 bases, leaving 11 bases not matched to a gene. The CDR3 reads CASSKISGTSGRGTGELFF. The DNA for the CDR3 is TGTGCCAGCAGCAAAATAAGCGGGACTAGCGGGAGGGGAACCGGGGAGCTGTTTTTT.

The chain is built from TRBV6-6 and TRBJ1-5; D gene ambiguous. Germline V gene data show CDR1 as MNHNY and CDR2 as SVGAGI (reference sequence). Trimming left V 2 bases short and J 3 bases short, with 8 bases between. The CDR3 contains 14 residues. Written as DNA, the CDR3 is TGTGCCAGCAGTTACCGGGGTTCCAATCAGCCCCAGCATTTT. It translates to CASSYRGSNQPQHF.

This clone has just a few counts. V and J are TRBV27 and TRBJ1-4; tentatively, D is TRBD1 (5 bases). The germline V and J ends were trimmed by 1 base and 7 bases, with 13 bases remaining between them. CDR1 is MNHEY, CDR2 SMNVEV, per germline (reference sequence). This CDR3 is 15 amino acids long. The CDR3 nucleotides are TGTGCCAGCAGTTTATACGGGCAGGGATTTGAAAAACTGTTTTTT. The encoded protein is CASSLYGQGFEKLFF.

The chain links TRBV5-4 to TRBJ1-5, with D possibly matching TRBD1 (6 bases). The germline gives CDR1 SGHNT, CDR2 YYREEE (reference sequence). With 3 bases removed from V and 6 bases from J, the gap between germline ends came to 13 bases. The CDR3 length is 14 residues. CDR3 sequence reads: CASSSGARGQPQHF. CDR3 coding DNA: TGTGCCAGCAGCTCCGGGGCCAGGGGTCAGCCCCAGCATTTT.